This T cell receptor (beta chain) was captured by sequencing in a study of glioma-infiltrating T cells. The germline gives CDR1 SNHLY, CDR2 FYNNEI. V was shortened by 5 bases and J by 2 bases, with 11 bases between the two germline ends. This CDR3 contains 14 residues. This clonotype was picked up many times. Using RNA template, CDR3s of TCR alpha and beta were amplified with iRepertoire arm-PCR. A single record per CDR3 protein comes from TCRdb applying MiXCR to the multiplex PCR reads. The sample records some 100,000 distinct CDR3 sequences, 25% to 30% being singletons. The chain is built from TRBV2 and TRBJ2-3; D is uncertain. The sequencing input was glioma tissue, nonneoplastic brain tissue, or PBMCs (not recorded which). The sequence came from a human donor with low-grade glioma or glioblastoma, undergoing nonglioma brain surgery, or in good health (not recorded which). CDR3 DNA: TGTGCCAGCAGTTACCTTTCCGTCACAGATACGCAGTATTTT. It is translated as CASSYLSVTDTQYF.